This T cell receptor beta chain emerged from a study of PD-L1 blockade in urothelial cancer. Study background: Blood gave a median about 150,000 T cells.

Trimming shortened V by 4 bases and J by 7 bases, and 21 bases separated the two germline ends. This CDR3 has 16 amino acids. Germline V gene data show CDR1 as MNHNS and CDR2 as SASEGT. With respect to this clone: The antigen is not known.

Produced via immunoSEQ multiplex PCR; TCRdb's table is partial and in-frame only. Seen here are 70,000 or so clones, around 84% observed once, and the top ten hold 4% to 6%. Study observations and caveats: When pretreatment blood TCR clonality was below the median, it predicted better survival.

The V and J genes are TRBV6-1 and TRBJ2-3; D possibly corresponds to TRBD2 (6 bases). Specimen: PBMCs, collected around atezolizumab (anti-PD-L1) treatment. The clonotype comes from a man aged 65-85 years with urothelial cancer. Here the CDR3 reads CASSATLREFGNTQYF. As DNA, the CDR3 is TGTGCCAGCAGTGCCACTCTCCGGGAGTTCGGGAATACGCAGTATTTT.